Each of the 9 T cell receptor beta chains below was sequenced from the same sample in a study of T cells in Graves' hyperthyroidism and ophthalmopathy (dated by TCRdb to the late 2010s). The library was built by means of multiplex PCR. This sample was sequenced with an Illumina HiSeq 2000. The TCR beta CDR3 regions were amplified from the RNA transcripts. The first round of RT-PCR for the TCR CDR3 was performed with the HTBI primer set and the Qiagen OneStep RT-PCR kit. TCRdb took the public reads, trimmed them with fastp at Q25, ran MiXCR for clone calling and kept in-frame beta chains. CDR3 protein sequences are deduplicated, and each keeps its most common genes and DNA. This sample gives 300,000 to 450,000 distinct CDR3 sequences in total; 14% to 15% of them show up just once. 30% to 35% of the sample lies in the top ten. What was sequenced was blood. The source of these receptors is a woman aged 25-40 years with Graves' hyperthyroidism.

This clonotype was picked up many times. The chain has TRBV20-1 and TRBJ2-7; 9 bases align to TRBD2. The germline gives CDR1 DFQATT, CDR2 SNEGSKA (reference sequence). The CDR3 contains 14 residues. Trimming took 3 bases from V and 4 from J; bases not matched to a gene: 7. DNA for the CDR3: TGCAGTGCTAGGCTAGCGGGAAATTCGTACGAGCAGTACTTC. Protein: CSARLAGNSYEQYF.

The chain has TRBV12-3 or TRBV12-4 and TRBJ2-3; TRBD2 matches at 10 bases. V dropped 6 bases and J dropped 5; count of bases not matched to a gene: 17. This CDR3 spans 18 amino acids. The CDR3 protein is CASRPLLRTSGGKDTQYF. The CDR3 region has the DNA TGTGCCAGCAGACCACTCCTGAGGACTAGCGGAGGTAAAGATACGCAGTATTTT.

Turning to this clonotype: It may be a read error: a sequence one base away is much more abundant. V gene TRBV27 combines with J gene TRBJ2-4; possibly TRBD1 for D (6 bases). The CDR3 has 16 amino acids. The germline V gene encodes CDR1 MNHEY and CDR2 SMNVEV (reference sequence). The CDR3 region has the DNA TGTGCCAGCAGTACACAACCCGGGACAACCAAAAACATTCGGTACTTC. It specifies CASSTQPGTTKNIRYF.

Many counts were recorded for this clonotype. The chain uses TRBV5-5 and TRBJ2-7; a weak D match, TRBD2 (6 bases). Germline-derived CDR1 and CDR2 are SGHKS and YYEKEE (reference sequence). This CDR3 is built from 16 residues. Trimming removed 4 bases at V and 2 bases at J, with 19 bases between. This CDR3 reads CASSQGLGEGTYEQYF. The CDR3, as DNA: TGTGCCAGCAGCCAGGGACTTGGGGAAGGGACCTACGAGCAGTACTTC.

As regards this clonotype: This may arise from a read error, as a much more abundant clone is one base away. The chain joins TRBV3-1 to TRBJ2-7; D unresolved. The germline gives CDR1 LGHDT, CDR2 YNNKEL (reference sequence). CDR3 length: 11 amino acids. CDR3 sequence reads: CASSQESEQHF. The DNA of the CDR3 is TGTGCCAGCAGCCAAGAATCCGAGCAGCACTTC.

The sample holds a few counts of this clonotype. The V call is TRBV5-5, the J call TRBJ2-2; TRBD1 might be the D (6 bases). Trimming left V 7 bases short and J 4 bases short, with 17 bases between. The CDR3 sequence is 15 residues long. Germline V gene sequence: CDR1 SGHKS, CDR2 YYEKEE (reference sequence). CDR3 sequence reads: CASGYQGHTTGELFF. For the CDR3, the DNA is TGTGCCAGCGGATACCAGGGACATACCACCGGGGAGCTGTTTTTT.

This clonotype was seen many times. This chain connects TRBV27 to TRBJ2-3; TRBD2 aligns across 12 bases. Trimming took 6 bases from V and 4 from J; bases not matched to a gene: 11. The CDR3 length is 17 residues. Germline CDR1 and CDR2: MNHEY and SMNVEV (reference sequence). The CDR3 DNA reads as TGTGCCAGCAGGGTTACCCGACTAGCGGGAGTGGCAGATACGCAGTATTTT. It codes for CASRVTRLAGVADTQYF.

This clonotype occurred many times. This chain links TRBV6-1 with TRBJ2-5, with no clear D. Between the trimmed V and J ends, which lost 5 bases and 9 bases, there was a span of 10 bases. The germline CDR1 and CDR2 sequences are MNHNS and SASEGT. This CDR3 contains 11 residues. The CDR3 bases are TGTGCCAGCAGTCGTGGCGGCTCCCAGTACTTC. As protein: CASSRGGSQYF.

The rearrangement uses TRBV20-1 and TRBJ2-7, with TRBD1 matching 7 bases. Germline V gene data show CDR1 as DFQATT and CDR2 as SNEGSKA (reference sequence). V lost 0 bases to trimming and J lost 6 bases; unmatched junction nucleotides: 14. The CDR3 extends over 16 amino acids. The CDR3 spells CSARDRQTGATLEQYF. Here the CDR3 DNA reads TGCAGTGCTAGAGATCGCCAAACAGGGGCCACGCTCGAGCAGTACTTC.